What follows are 21 T cell receptor beta chains derived from one specimen sequenced in a study of control samples from healthy donors and cancer patients. Some clones are missing from TCRdb's copy, which holds only in-frame ones; the method was immunoSEQ multiplex PCR. The repertoire holds hundreds of thousands of clones, roughly 82% seen once, with roughly 15% in the top ten. Sequences were obtained from PBMCs. These receptor sequences come from a woman in her fifties or sixties with lung cancer.

The rearrangement joins TRBV5-1 to TRBJ2-1; D may be TRBD2 (6 bases). CDR3 length equals 13 residues. CDR1 SGHRS and CDR2 YFSETQ come from the germline V gene. Trimming took 2 bases from V and 8 from J, leaving 11 bases between them. The CDR3 nucleotides read TGCGCCAGCAGCTTATGGGGGGAATATGAGCAGTTCTTC. Protein sequence: CASSLWGEYEQFF.

The table lists this clone with a count of one. The chain uses TRBV5-6 and TRBJ2-5; 7 bases fit TRBD1. The CDR3 is 14 residues long. Trimming cost V 6 bases and J 1 base; bases outside gene matches: 6. Germline V gene sequence: CDR1 SGHDT, CDR2 YYEEEE. The CDR3 region has the DNA TGTGCCAGCAAGCGCAGGGGGTCCCAAGAGACCCAGTACTTC. The encoded protein is CASKRRGSQETQYF.

J is TRBJ2-3 and V is TRBV7-9; TRBD2 agrees at 14 bases. The CDR3 contains 17 residues. Germline CDR1 SEHNR, CDR2 FQNEAQ (reference sequence). V lost 3 bases and J lost 3; bases outside the gene matches: 5. CDR3 DNA: TGTGCCAGCAGCTTTGGTCGACTAGCGGGGGGGACAGATACGCAGTATTTT. Protein product: CASSFGRLAGGTDTQYF.

The chain combines TRBV6-5 with TRBJ2-2; no clear D gene. This CDR3 spans 14 amino acids. Trimming cost V 4 bases and J 5 bases, with 11 bases left between them. Germline lookup yields CDR1 MNHEY and CDR2 SVGAGI. The CDR3 DNA sequence: TGTGCCAGCAGTTCAGCCCAGGTTACCGGGGAGCTGTTTTTT. Amino acids: CASSSAQVTGELFF.

J is TRBJ1-6 and V is TRBV5-1; weak D call: TRBD1 (6 bases). The germline V and J ends were trimmed by 4 bases and 7 bases, with 12 bases remaining between them. The CDR3 length is 14 residues. CDR1 is SGHRS, CDR2 YFSETQ, per germline. The CDR3 nucleotides are TGCGCCAGCAGCGGGGGGGCGGGCAATTCACCCCTCCACTTT. This codes for CASSGGAGNSPLHF.

A single count supports this clone. The rearrangement uses TRBV18 and TRBJ2-1; 7 nucleotides align to TRBD2. V shed 6 bases and J 6 bases; nucleotides not matched to a gene: 5. This CDR3 is built from 13 residues. Germline V lookup: CDR1 KGHSH, CDR2 LQKENI. Here the CDR3 reads CASSRGRGNEQFF. The CDR3 nucleotides read TGTGCCAGCTCGCGAGGGAGGGGCAATGAGCAGTTCTTC.

V usage is TRBV27 and J usage is TRBJ2-1; D gene unclear. The CDR3 spans 16 residues. The V and J ends lost 5 bases and 4 bases respectively, with 18 bases between them. Germline values: CDR1 MNHEY, CDR2 SMNVEV (reference sequence). The CDR3 loop is CASSPAGLMGYNEQFF. CDR3 coding DNA: TGTGCCAGCAGTCCGGCAGGTCTAATGGGATACAATGAGCAGTTCTTC.

The rearrangement links TRBV4-1 to TRBJ2-1; no clear D. The CDR3 extends over 15 amino acids. The germline V and J ends were trimmed by 4 bases and 0 bases, with 10 bases remaining between them. The germline V gene encodes CDR1 MGHRA and CDR2 YSYEKL. In nucleotides, the CDR3 is TGCGCCAGCAGCCCCCAAATGGGCTCCTACAATGAGCAGTTCTTC. Protein: CASSPQMGSYNEQFF.

V usage is TRBV27 and J usage is TRBJ1-5; D possibly corresponds to TRBD1 (5 bases). CDR1 is MNHEY, CDR2 SMNVEV, per germline (reference sequence). CDR3 size: 13 residues. V lost 6 bases to trimming and J lost 3 bases, with 9 bases between them. CDR3 sequence reads: CASSREPNQPQHF. As DNA, the CDR3 is TGTGCCAGCAGCAGGGAACCCAATCAGCCCCAGCATTTT.

This clone was observed a handful of times. This chain joins TRBV7-9 and TRBJ1-5; a possible D gene is TRBD1 (5 bases). Trimming took off 5 bases at V and 0 bases at J, with 20 bases between the two ends. Per the germline V gene, CDR1 is SEHNR and CDR2 is FQNEAQ (reference sequence). The CDR3 is 18 amino acids. DNA for the CDR3: TGTGCCAGCAGCGAGAGTGACGGGGGTTCTTATAGCAATCAGCCCCAGCATTTT. Its translation is CASSESDGGSYSNQPQHF.

The chain carries TRBV15 and TRBJ1-1, with a possible D match to TRBD1 (5 bases). Deletions cut 3 bases from V and 1 base from J, with 12 bases between. The CDR3 covers 15 residues. Per the germline V gene, CDR1 is LNHNV and CDR2 is YYDKDF (reference sequence). The CDR3 loop reads CATSSLQVPNTEAFF. The CDR3 nucleotides are TGTGCCACCAGCAGCCTACAGGTGCCGAACACTGAAGCTTTCTTT.

The chain recombines TRBV29-1 with TRBJ1-1; a possible D gene is TRBD1 (6 bases). V lost 6 bases to trimming and J lost 3 bases, with 17 bases between them. The CDR3 runs to 14 residues. The germline V gene encodes CDR1 SQVTM and CDR2 ANQGSEA. Here the CDR3 reads CSVGDRSLYTEAFF. Written as DNA, the CDR3 is TGCAGCGTGGGTGACAGGAGCCTTTACACTGAAGCTTTCTTT.

This clone is a singleton in its sample. The V call is TRBV2, the J call TRBJ1-2, with D uncertain. The CDR3 has 13 amino acids. Germline CDR1 SNHLY, CDR2 FYNNEI. V was cut by 6 bases and J by 2 bases, with 10 bases left in between. The CDR3 region has the DNA TGTGCCAGCAGCACAGACATAAACTATGGCTACACCTTC. This sequence encodes CASSTDINYGYTF. Looking up the rest from reference TRBV2 and TRBJ1-2 gives the full variable domain: EPEVTQTPSHQVTQMGQEVILRCVPISNHLYFYWYRQILGQKVEFLVSFYNNEISEKSEIFDDQFSVERPDGSNFTLKIRSTKLEDSAMYFCASSTDINYGYTFGSGTRLTVV.

This chain links TRBV7-2 with TRBJ2-7; D gene ambiguous. Germline V gene data show CDR1 as SGHTA and CDR2 as FQGNSA. Trimming removed 7 bases from V and 0 bases from J, with 13 bases in between. The CDR3 length is 14 residues. The CDR3 bases are TGTGCCAGCACCCTTAGTGGAGCCTCCTACGAGCAGTACTTC. Translation: CASTLSGASYEQYF.

V and J are TRBV4-1 and TRBJ2-7; 9 nucleotides line up with TRBD1. The CDR3 is made up of 16 amino acids. V was pared by 2 bases and J by 6 bases, with 11 bases of the junction left unmatched. CDR1 and CDR2 (germline): MGHRA, YSYEKL. CDR3 bases: TGCGCCAGCAGCCAATACTCCGGGACAGGGTACGCCGAGCAGTACTTC. Protein product: CASSQYSGTGYAEQYF.

The rearrangement joins TRBV28 to TRBJ1-5; 8 nucleotides agree with TRBD1. Per germline, CDR1 MDHEN and CDR2 SYDVKM. V was clipped by 7 bases and J by 0 bases; unmatched bases: 11. The CDR3 is 17 amino acids. CDR3 region: CASIGRTGLNSNQPQHF. In DNA form, the CDR3 reads TGTGCCAGCATTGGACGGACAGGGCTTAATAGCAATCAGCCCCAGCATTTT. The full variable domain, its missing parts supplied by reference TRBV28 and TRBJ1-5, is DVKVTQSSRYLVKRTGEKVFLECVQDMDHENMFWYRQDPGLGLRLIYFSYDVKMKEKGDIPEGYSVSREKKERFSLILESASTNQTSMYLCASIGRTGLNSNQPQHFGDGTRLSIL.

This clone was seen just once. The chain links TRBV10-1 to TRBJ2-2; D ambiguous. The CDR3 runs to 14 residues. CDR1 is WNHNN, CDR2 SYGVQD, per germline (reference sequence). The germline V and J ends were trimmed by 3 bases and 0 bases, with 5 bases remaining between them. DNA of the CDR3: TGCGCCAGCAGTGACTCCTCGAACACCGGGGAGCTGTTTTTT. Protein sequence: CASSDSSNTGELFF.

The chain combines TRBV20-1 with TRBJ2-3, with no clear D. CDR3 length: 14 amino acids. Germline lookup yields CDR1 DFQATT and CDR2 SNEGSKA (reference sequence). Trimming cost V 3 bases and J 1 base, with 11 bases left between them. The CDR3 loop is CSASIELGTDTQYF. The CDR3 DNA follows: TGCAGTGCTAGTATAGAACTTGGCACAGATACGCAGTATTTT.

The chain combines TRBV7-9 with TRBJ2-7, with D perhaps being TRBD1 or TRBD2 (5 bases each). The length of the CDR3 is 15 residues. Germline lookup yields CDR1 SEHNR and CDR2 FQNEAQ (reference sequence). Trimming removed 2 bases from V and 2 bases from J, with 13 bases in between. CDR3 in DNA: TGTGCCAGCAGCTTAATTTGGGACGGACCCTACGAGCAGTACTTC. This sequence encodes CASSLIWDGPYEQYF.

This chain links TRBV18 with TRBJ1-5; D might be TRBD1 (5 bases). Germline V gene data show CDR1 as KGHSH and CDR2 as LQKENI. V lost 4 bases and J 3 bases, leaving 10 bases between the germline ends. CDR3 size: 14 residues. The CDR3 is CASSLGRYNQPQHF. Written as DNA, the CDR3 is TGTGCCAGCTCACTGGGGCGTTACAATCAGCCCCAGCATTTT.

The rearrangement uses TRBV7-2 and TRBJ1-5, with a tentative D call TRBD1 (5 bases). The V end was cut by 4 bases, the J end by 7 bases, with 20 bases between. Germline V gives CDR1 SGHTA, CDR2 FQGNSA. The CDR3 consists of 16 residues. The CDR3 sequence: CASSSHGGIGIQPQHF. The CDR3 bases are TGTGCCAGCAGCTCCCACGGGGGTATCGGGATCCAGCCCCAGCATTTT.